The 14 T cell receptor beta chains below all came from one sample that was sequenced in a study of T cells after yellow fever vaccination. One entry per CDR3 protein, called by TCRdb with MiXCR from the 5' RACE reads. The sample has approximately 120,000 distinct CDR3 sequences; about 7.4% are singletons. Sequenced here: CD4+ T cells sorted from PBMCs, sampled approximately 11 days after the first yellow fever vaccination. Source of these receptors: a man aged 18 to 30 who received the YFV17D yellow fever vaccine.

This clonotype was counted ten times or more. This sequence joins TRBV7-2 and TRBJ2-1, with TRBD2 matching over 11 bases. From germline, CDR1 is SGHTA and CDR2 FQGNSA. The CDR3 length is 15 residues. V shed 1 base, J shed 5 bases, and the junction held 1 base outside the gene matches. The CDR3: CASSLVAGGDNEQFF. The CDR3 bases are TGTGCCAGCAGCTTAGTAGCGGGGGGGGACAATGAGCAGTTCTTC.

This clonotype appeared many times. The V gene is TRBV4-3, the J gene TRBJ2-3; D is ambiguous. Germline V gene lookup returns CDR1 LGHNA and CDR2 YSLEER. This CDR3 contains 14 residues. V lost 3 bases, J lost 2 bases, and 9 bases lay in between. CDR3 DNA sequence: TGCGCCAGCAGCCATGATACCAACACAGATACGCAGTATTTT. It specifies CASSHDTNTDTQYF.

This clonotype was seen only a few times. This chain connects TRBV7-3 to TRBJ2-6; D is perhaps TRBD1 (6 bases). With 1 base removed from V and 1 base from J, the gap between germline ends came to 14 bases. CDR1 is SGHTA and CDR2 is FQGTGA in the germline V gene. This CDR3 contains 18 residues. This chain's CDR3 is CASSLMPQTGSGANVLTF. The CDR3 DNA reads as TGTGCCAGCAGCTTAATGCCCCAGACAGGATCTGGGGCCAACGTCCTGACTTTC.

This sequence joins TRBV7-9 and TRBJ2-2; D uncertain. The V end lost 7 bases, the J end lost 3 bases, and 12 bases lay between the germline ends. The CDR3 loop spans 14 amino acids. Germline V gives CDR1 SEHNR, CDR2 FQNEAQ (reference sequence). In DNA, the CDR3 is TGTGCCAGCACCCCTCGAGTGTACACCGGGGAGCTGTTTTTT. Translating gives CASTPRVYTGELFF.

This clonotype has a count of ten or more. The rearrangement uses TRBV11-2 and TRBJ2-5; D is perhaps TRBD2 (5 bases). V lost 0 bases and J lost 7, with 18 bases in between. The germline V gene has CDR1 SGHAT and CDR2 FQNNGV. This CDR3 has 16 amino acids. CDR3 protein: CASSLDGPQVEGTQYF. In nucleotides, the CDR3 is TGTGCCAGCAGCTTAGACGGACCTCAGGTAGAGGGGACCCAGTACTTC.

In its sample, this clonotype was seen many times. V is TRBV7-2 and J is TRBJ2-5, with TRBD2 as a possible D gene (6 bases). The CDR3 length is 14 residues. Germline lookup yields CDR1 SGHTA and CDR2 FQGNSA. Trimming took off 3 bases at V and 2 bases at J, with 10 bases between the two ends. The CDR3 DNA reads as TGTGCCAGCAGCTTCCCCGGGGGACAAGAGACCCAGTACTTC. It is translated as CASSFPGGQETQYF.

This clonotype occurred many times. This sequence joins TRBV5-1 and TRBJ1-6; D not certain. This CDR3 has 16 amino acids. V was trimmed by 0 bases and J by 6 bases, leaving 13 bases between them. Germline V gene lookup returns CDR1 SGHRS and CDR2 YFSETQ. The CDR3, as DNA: TGCGCCAGCAGCTTGGAGGTTGCCGCTGCTAATTCACCCCTCCACTTT. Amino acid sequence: CASSLEVAAANSPLHF.

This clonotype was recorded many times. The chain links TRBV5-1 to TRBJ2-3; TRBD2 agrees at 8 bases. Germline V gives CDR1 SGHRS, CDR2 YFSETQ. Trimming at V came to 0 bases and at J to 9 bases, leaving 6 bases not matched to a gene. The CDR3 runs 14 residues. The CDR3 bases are TGCGCCAGCAGCTTGGATGGCGGGGGGCTCACGCAGTATTTT. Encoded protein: CASSLDGGGLTQYF.

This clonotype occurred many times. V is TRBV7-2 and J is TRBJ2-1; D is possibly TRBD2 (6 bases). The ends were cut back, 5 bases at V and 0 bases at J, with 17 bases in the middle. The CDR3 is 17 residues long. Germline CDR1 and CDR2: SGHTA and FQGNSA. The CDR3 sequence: CASSRRGQSSSYNEQFF. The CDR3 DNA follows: TGTGCCAGCAGCCGGAGGGGCCAATCCAGCTCCTACAATGAGCAGTTCTTC. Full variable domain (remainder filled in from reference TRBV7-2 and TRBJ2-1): GAGVSQSPSNKVTEKGKDVELRCDPISGHTALYWYRQSLGQGLEFLIYFQGNSAPDKSGLPSDRFSAERTGGSVSTLTIQRTQQEDSAVYLCASSRRGQSSSYNEQFFGPGTRLTVL.

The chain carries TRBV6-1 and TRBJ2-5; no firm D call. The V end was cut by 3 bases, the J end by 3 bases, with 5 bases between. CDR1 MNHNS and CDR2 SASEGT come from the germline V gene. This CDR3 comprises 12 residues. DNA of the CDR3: TGTGCCAGCAGTGACCCGGAAGAGACCCAGTACTTC. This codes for CASSDPEETQYF.

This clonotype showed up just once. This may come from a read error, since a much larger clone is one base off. The CDR3 sequence is CSPLARGSGANEQFF. The CDR3 DNA is TGCAGTCCCCTCGCTAGGGGTAGCGGGGCCAATGAGCAGTTCTTC. J is TRBJ2-1 and V is TRBV20-1; TRBD2 matches 8 bases. Per germline, CDR1 DFQATT and CDR2 SNEGSKA (reference sequence). CDR3 length: 15 residues. The V gene end was trimmed by 8 bases and the J gene end by 6 bases; junction bases not matched to a gene: 15.

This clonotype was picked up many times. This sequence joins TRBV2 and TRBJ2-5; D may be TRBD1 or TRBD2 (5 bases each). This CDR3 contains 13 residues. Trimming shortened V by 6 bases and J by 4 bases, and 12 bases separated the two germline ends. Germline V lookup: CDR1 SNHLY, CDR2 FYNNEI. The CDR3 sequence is CASSLRDRETQYF. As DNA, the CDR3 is TGTGCCAGCAGCCTAAGGGACCGAGAGACCCAGTACTTC.

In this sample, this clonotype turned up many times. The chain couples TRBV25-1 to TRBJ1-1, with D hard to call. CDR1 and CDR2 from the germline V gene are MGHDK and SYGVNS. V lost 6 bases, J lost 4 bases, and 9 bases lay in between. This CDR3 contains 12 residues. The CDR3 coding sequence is TGTGCCAGCAGGGGGAGTGGCACTGAAGCTTTCTTT. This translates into CASRGSGTEAFF.

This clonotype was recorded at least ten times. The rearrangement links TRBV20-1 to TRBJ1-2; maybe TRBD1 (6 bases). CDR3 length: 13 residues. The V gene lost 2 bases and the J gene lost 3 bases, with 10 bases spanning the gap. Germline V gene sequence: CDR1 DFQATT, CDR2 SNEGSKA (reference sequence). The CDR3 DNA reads TGCAGTGCTAGACCTTGGACAGACTATGGCTACACCTTC. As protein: CSARPWTDYGYTF.